This T cell receptor beta chain was sequenced during a study of breast tumors, draining lymph nodes, adjacent tissues (dated by TCRdb to about 2016). Concerning the study at large: Breast cancer patients provided tumor, adjacent nontumor tissue and axillary lymph nodes, and the study compared the TCR beta repertoires across these three sources. In human breast cancer, the study set out to evaluate how tumor, surrounding tissue and draining lymph node repertoires relate to one another and whether T cells may move between these sites. Results and caveats for the whole study, not just this receptor: The conclusion that tumor T cells originate in lymph nodes was framed as consistent with a hypothesis rather than directly demonstrated. Tumor T-cell repertoires showed less diversity than lymph node repertoires and more diversity than nontumor tissue repertoires, and tumor T-cell repertoires showed preferential V and J gene usage. The data were judged consistent with most tumor T cells deriving from the lymph node and then expanding within tumor tissue. Tumor and nontumor tissue repertoires were significantly more similar in luminal-like than in basal-like breast cancer.

This clonotype has at least ten counts. It lacks a known antigen. No much larger clone exists at a distance of one base, and base qualities are not known. V gives up 2 bases and J gives up 1 base, and the segment between their germline ends measures 7 bases. CDR1 and CDR2 (SGHRS, YFSETQ) derive from the germline V gene. From cysteine to phenylalanine, the CDR3 is 15 amino acids long. Kept here is only the CDR3 DNA, which spans 45 bases and is read in frame from base 1. Sequencing relied on an Illumina HiSeq 2000. TCR beta chain libraries were generated through multiplex PCR amplification. The amplified TCR beta chain products were analyzed by high-throughput sequencing. Starting from the raw public reads, TCRdb applied fastp trimming at Q25, assembled clones with MiXCR and retained in-frame beta chains. Every CDR3 protein is listed once, alongside the most common genes and DNA of its rows. In this sample the table shows roughly 260,000 distinct CDR3 sequences, 30% to 35% of which occur a single time. The ten largest clones represent roughly 1.1% of the sample.

Lymph node samples came from the axillary draining lymph nodes of breast cancer patients. The sequence joins TRBV5-1 to TRBJ2-6, with no confidently assigned D gene. The sample comprised axillary lymph node tissue. This sequence originates from a female donor with breast cancer. Some clones in this sample may be carry-over from other donors' samples. The base sequence is TGCGCCAGCAGCTTAACAGCTTCTGGGGCCAACGTCCTGACTTTC. Its product reads: CASSLTASGANVLTF.